These 8 T cell receptor beta chains originate from one sample sequenced in a study of control samples from healthy donors and cancer patients. This table comes from immunoSEQ multiplex PCR, and its TCRdb copy is limited to in-frame clones, with some not included. The data hold 100,000 to 150,000 clones, with around 90% observed a single time. Sequenced: blood. The source is a man younger than 30 in good health.

The chain joins TRBV5-4 to TRBJ1-6; D is perhaps TRBD1 (6 bases). Germline CDR1 is SGHNT and CDR2 is YYREEE (reference sequence). The CDR3 length is 17 residues. V was pared by 0 bases and J by 5 bases, with 15 bases between. CDR3 DNA: TGTGCCAGCAGCTTGGCACGGGGGGCGGGTGATAATTCACCCCTCCACTTT. It encodes CASSLARGAGDNSPLHF.

This rearrangement joins TRBV29-1 to TRBJ2-5; D not certain. The CDR3 length is 14 residues. The V end lost 2 bases, the J end lost 2 bases, and 12 bases lay between the germline ends. Per germline, CDR1 SQVTM and CDR2 ANQGSEA. The CDR3 DNA sequence: TGCAGCGTTGAAACTTCTCGACGGCAAGAGACCCAGTACTTC. Protein: CSVETSRRQETQYF.

This clone was seen just once. The chain employs TRBV28 and TRBJ2-7; 7 bases align to TRBD1. Trimming at V came to 6 bases and at J to 1 base, leaving 3 bases not matched to a gene. This CDR3 is 13 amino acids long. Germline values: CDR1 MDHEN, CDR2 SYDVKM. The DNA for the CDR3 is TGTGCCAGCAGCCTGGGACAGTCCTACGAGCAGTACGTC. Encoded protein: CASSLGQSYEQYV.

This chain uses TRBV7-9 with TRBJ2-2; no clear D gene. Germline V gene sequence: CDR1 SEHNR, CDR2 FQNEAQ (reference sequence). V gave up 3 bases and J gave up 8 bases, with 10 bases separating them. The CDR3 has 13 amino acids. CDR3 coding DNA: TGTGCCAGCAGCTTTGCGATTTCGGGGGAGCTGTTTTTT. Its protein is CASSFAISGELFF. The whole variable domain, remainder taken from reference TRBV7-9 and TRBJ2-2, is DTGVSQNPRHKITKRGQNVTFRCDPISEHNRLYWYRQTLGQGPEFLTYFQNEAQLEKSRLLSDRFSAERPKGSFSTLEIQRTEQGDSAMYLCASSFAISGELFFGEGSRLTVL.

The chain links TRBV2 to TRBJ1-1, with D hard to call. CDR1 is SNHLY, CDR2 FYNNEI, per germline. With 7 bases removed from V and 6 bases from J, the gap between germline ends came to 21 bases. The CDR3 is 15 amino acids. CDR3 DNA: TGTGCCAGCACACCCAAAGGTAAGGGATCGGCTGAAGCTTTCTTT. It encodes CASTPKGKGSAEAFF.

The chain carries TRBV14 and TRBJ1-5, with D uncertain. Germline assignment: CDR1 SGHDN and CDR2 FVKESK. CDR3 length equals 13 residues. Trimming cost V 1 base and J 9 bases, with 10 bases left between them. DNA of the CDR3: TGTGCCAGCAGCCAAGCTGGGGATTTGCCCCAGCATTTT. As protein: CASSQAGDLPQHF.

The V gene is TRBV11-1, the J gene TRBJ2-3; D is unresolved. The V gene's germline CDR1 is SGHAT and CDR2 FQDESV (reference sequence). This CDR3 has 13 residues. The V end lost 1 base, the J end lost 2 bases, and 4 bases lay between the germline ends. This CDR3 is CASSLDNTDTQYF. DNA of the CDR3: TGTGCCAGCAGCTTAGATAACACAGATACGCAGTATTTT.

The V and J genes are TRBV5-5 and TRBJ2-1, with TRBD2 as a possible D gene (6 bases). Trimming cost V 0 bases and J 1 base, with 11 bases left between them. The CDR3 runs to 16 residues. Germline V gene sequence: CDR1 SGHKS, CDR2 YYEKEE (reference sequence). In DNA form, the CDR3 reads TGTGCCAGCAGCTTGGTTTCCGGGAGTTCCTACAATGAGCAGTTCTTC. It is translated as CASSLVSGSSYNEQFF.